The 9 T cell receptor beta chains presented below share a single source sample, sequenced in a study of brain T cells in children with intractable seizures. The assay was immunoSEQ multiplex PCR, and TCRdb's table has in-frame clones only and misses some. The sample includes about 340,000 clones, 85% to 95% seen only once; the top ten take roughly 6%. Time point denoted: blood from clinic visit 5 months post-surgery; TSC patient then seizure free. Sample: peripheral blood, taken roughly 5 months after surgery. The receptors were gathered from a boy younger than two with tuberous sclerosis and intractable seizures.

The chain recombines TRBV28 with TRBJ1-2; D is ambiguous. Trimming removed 5 bases from V and 3 bases from J, with 10 bases in between. Germline V gives CDR1 MDHEN, CDR2 SYDVKM. This CDR3 comprises 13 residues. Written as DNA, the CDR3 is TGTGCCAGCAGTCCGCACGGGGACTATGGCTACACCTTC. Its translation is CASSPHGDYGYTF.

The chain joins TRBV11-3 to TRBJ1-6; D is unresolved. Germline CDR1 and CDR2: SGHNT and YENEEA. Deletions cut 2 bases from V and 7 bases from J, with 21 bases between. The CDR3 has 18 amino acids. CDR3 protein: CASSLKSMTTQRNSPLHF. The CDR3 DNA sequence: TGTGCCAGCAGCTTAAAGAGTATGACCACCCAGAGAAATTCACCCCTCCACTTT.

The CDR3 here is CASSVGQTPYEQYF. The CDR3 region has the DNA TGTGCCAGCAGCGTAGGACAGACTCCGTACGAGCAGTACTTC. The chain uses TRBV7-8 and TRBJ2-7; perhaps TRBD1 as D (6 bases). Trimming shortened V by 5 bases and J by 4 bases, and 15 bases separated the two germline ends. The CDR3 covers 14 residues. The germline V gene has CDR1 SGHVS and CDR2 FQNEAQ.

This chain uses TRBV4-1 with TRBJ2-7; D unresolved. With 1 base removed from V and 0 bases from J, the gap between germline ends came to 10 bases. CDR1 is MGHRA, CDR2 YSYEKL, per germline. CDR3 size: 15 residues. In nucleotides, the CDR3 is TGCGCCAGCAGCCAAGGTTTCGAAAACTCCTACGAGCAGTACTTC. Amino acid sequence: CASSQGFENSYEQYF.

The gene calls are TRBV27 and TRBJ2-3, with TRBD1 matching over 7 bases. The CDR3 has 13 residues. J was trimmed by 7 bases and V by 6 bases; bases with no gene match: 7. Germline CDR1 is MNHEY and CDR2 is SMNVEV (reference sequence). CDR3 region: CASSTNRGYTQYF. For the CDR3, the DNA is TGTGCCAGCAGCACAAACAGGGGATATACGCAGTATTTT.

Concerning this clone: Within the sample, other DNA sequences also encode this same CDR3. The V call is TRBV6-5, the J call TRBJ1-2; no reliable D call. The V end was cut by 8 bases, the J end by 0 bases, with 4 bases between. CDR3 length equals 11 residues. CDR1 and CDR2 (germline): MNHEY, SVGAGI. CDR3 amino acids: CASWANYGYTF. The CDR3 coding sequence is TGTGCCAGCTGGGCTAACTATGGCTACACCTTC.

V gene TRBV20-1 combines with J gene TRBJ2-7; the D call may be TRBD1 or TRBD2 (5 bases each). This CDR3 is 11 amino acids long. Trimming left V 3 bases short and J 7 bases short, with 10 bases between. Germline assignment: CDR1 DFQATT and CDR2 SNEGSKA (reference sequence). The DNA of the CDR3 is TGCAGTGCTAGTTTGAGGGGTGAGCAGTACTTC. Protein product: CSASLRGEQYF.

This chain links TRBV24-1 with TRBJ1-2, with D perhaps matching TRBD1 (6 bases). This CDR3 is 15 amino acids long. V lost 4 bases, J lost 1 base, and 12 bases lay in between. From germline, CDR1 is KGHDR and CDR2 SFDVKD. CDR3: CATSDSTGNNYGYTF. Written as DNA, the CDR3 is TGTGCCACCAGTGACAGTACAGGGAATAACTATGGCTACACCTTC.

This rearrangement joins TRBV11-3 to TRBJ1-1; D not certain. The CDR3 consists of 13 residues. Deletions cut 8 bases from V and 0 bases from J, with 10 bases between. Germline CDR1 is SGHNT and CDR2 is YENEEA. CDR3 region: CASGWTVNTEAFF. The CDR3 DNA is TGTGCCAGCGGTTGGACGGTGAACACTGAAGCTTTCTTT.